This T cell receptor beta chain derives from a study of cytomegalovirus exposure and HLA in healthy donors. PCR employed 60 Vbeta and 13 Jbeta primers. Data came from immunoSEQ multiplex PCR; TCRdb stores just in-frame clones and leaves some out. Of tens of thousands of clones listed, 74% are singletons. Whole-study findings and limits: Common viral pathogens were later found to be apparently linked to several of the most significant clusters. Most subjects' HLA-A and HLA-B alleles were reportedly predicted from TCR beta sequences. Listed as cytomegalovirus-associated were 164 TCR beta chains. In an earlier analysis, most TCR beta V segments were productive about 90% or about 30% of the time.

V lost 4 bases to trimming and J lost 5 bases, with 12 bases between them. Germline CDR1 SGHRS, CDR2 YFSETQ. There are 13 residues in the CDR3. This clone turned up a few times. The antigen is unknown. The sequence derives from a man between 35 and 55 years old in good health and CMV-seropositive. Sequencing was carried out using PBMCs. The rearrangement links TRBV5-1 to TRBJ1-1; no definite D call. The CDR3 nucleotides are TGCGCCAGCAGCAAAGAGGAGAGAACTGAAGCTTTCTTT. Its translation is CASSKEERTEAFF.